Listed below are T cell receptor beta chains from one sample, sequenced in a study of vaccination and CD4 T cells after COVID-19. The antigens for these receptors are not known. TCRdb recomputed calls from the PCR reads with MiXCR, one row per CDR3 protein. This sample has approximately 7,100 distinct CDR3 sequences, with over 30% found just once. The sequencing input was CD4+ T cells from blood, cultured in vitro. These TCRs come from a human donor in good health. CDR3s include the opening cysteine and the closing phenylalanine or tryptophan. A D gene is named only where the DNA matches it firmly. Only some rows state a clone size, as once, few, many or a class for expanded clones.

V: TRBV6-5
size: -
J: TRBJ1-5
D: TRBD1
length: 15
CDR3: CASSYSRQGNQPQHF
DNA: TGTGCCAGCAGTTACTCGAGACAGGGGAATCAGCCCCAGCATTTT

V: TRBV6-1
size: few
J: TRBJ1-2
D: TRBD1
length: 14
CDR3: CASSLETGMDGYTF
DNA: TGTGCCAGCAGTCTGGAGACAGGGATGGATGGCTACACCTTC

V: TRBV6-5
size: few
J: TRBJ1-1
D: -
length: 14
CDR3: CASSYSQILTEAFF
DNA: TGTGCCAGCAGTTACTCACAGATCCTCACTGAAGCTTTCTTT

V: TRBV6-4
size: -
J: TRBJ2-3
D: TRBD2
length: 14
CDR3: CASSGSGGADTQYF
DNA: TGTGCCAGCAGTGGTAGCGGGGGGGCAGATACGCAGTATTTT

V: TRBV6-5
size: few
J: TRBJ1-1
D: -
length: 11
CDR3: CASSLGYEAFF
DNA: TGTGCCAGCAGTTTAGGGTACGAAGCTTTCTTT

V: TRBV30
size: few
J: TRBJ1-1
D: TRBD1
length: 13
CDR3: CAWSVQGWTEAFF
DNA: TGTGCCTGGAGTGTACAGGGGTGGACTGAAGCTTTCTTT

V: TRBV11-2
size: medium-sized
J: TRBJ2-5
D: -
length: 14
CDR3: CASSYAGQLDTQYF
DNA: TGTGCCAGCAGCTACGCCGGCCAGCTAGACACCCAGTACTTC

V: TRBV5-1
size: -
J: TRBJ2-1
D: -
length: 13
CDR3: CASSPDPGSEQFF
DNA: TGCGCCAGCAGTCCCGATCCTGGGAGTGAGCAGTTCTTC

V: TRBV4-1
size: -
J: TRBJ2-7
D: TRBD1
length: 14
CDR3: CASSLGTGDHEQYF
DNA: TGCGCCAGCAGCCTGGGGACAGGCGACCACGAGCAGTACTTC

V: TRBV27
size: few
J: TRBJ1-2
D: TRBD1
length: 13
CDR3: CASGDRGRLGYTF
DNA: TGTGCCAGCGGAGACAGGGGAAGGCTTGGCTACACCTTC

V: TRBV29-1
size: -
J: TRBJ1-1
D: -
length: 12
CDR3: CSVGPLNTEAFF
DNA: TGCAGCGTTGGCCCCCTGAACACTGAAGCTTTCTTT

V: TRBV12-3/TRBV12-4
size: -
J: TRBJ2-1
D: TRBD1
length: 15
CDR3: CASTVTGGQYNEQFF
DNA: TGTGCCAGCACTGTGACAGGGGGACAATACAATGAGCAGTTCTTC

V: TRBV27
size: -
J: TRBJ1-4
D: -
length: 15
CDR3: CASSLTASQNEKLFF
DNA: TGTGCCAGCAGTTTAACGGCGAGCCAGAATGAAAAACTGTTTTTT

V: TRBV18
size: -
J: TRBJ1-1
D: -
length: 15
CDR3: CASSAGGRQSSEAFF
DNA: TGTGCCAGCTCGGCGGGGGGCAGGCAGAGTAGTGAAGCTTTCTTT

V: TRBV20-1
size: few
J: TRBJ2-5
D: -
length: 12
CDR3: CSATSEGETQYF
DNA: TGCAGTGCTACTAGCGAGGGCGAGACCCAGTACTTC

V: TRBV6-5
size: once
J: TRBJ2-7
D: TRBD1
length: 15
CDR3: CASSSPGTGYYEQYF
DNA: TGTGCCAGCAGTTCCCCAGGGACAGGATACTACGAGCAGTACTTC

V: TRBV7-9
size: few
J: TRBJ2-7
D: -
length: 14
CDR3: CASSSQQGFNEQYF
DNA: TGTGCCAGCAGCTCTCAACAGGGTTTCAACGAGCAGTACTTC

V: TRBV18
size: few
J: TRBJ2-6
D: -
length: 18
CDR3: CASSPRAPSISGANVLTF
DNA: TGTGCCAGCTCACCCAGGGCTCCGTCCATCTCTGGGGCCAACGTCCTGACTTTC

V: TRBV12-3/TRBV12-4
size: few
J: TRBJ2-2
D: TRBD1
length: 15
CDR3: CASSSQGAGTGELFF
DNA: TGTGCCAGCAGTTCACAGGGGGCTGGCACCGGGGAGCTGTTTTTT

V: TRBV21-1
size: -
J: TRBJ2-1
D: -
length: 14
CDR3: CATWNRAGRNEQFF
DNA: TGTGCCACCTGGAACCGGGCAGGGCGGAATGAGCAGTTCTTC

V: TRBV6-1
size: -
J: TRBJ1-5
D: -
length: 16
CDR3: CASSAIGLYSNQPQHF
DNA: TGTGCCAGCAGTGCTATAGGACTATATAGCAATCAGCCCCAGCATTTT

V: TRBV7-3
size: -
J: TRBJ2-1
D: -
length: 15
CDR3: CASSPGGLGSDEQFF
DNA: TGTGCCAGCAGCCCCGGGGGGCTGGGATCTGATGAGCAGTTCTTC

V: TRBV12-3/TRBV12-4
size: -
J: TRBJ2-5
D: -
length: 13
CDR3: CASSLGPAGTQYF
DNA: TGTGCCAGCAGTTTAGGACCAGCTGGGACCCAGTACTTC

V: TRBV2
size: -
J: TRBJ1-5
D: -
length: 14
CDR3: CASRQQGWDQPQHF
DNA: TGTGCCAGCAGGCAACAAGGCTGGGATCAGCCCCAGCATTTT

V: TRBV2
size: -
J: TRBJ1-5
D: -
length: 14
CDR3: CASSADGDNQPQHF
DNA: TGTGCCAGCAGTGCGGACGGGGACAATCAGCCCCAGCATTTT

V: TRBV12-3/TRBV12-4
size: few
J: TRBJ1-2
D: TRBD1
length: 14
CDR3: CASSSQQGYYGYTF
DNA: TGTGCCAGCAGTTCACAACAGGGGTACTATGGCTACACCTTC

V: TRBV9
size: -
J: TRBJ2-3
D: TRBD2
length: 16
CDR3: CASSVAGSGVQDTQYF
DNA: TGTGCCAGCAGCGTAGCGGGGAGCGGGGTCCAGGATACGCAGTATTTT

V: TRBV6-1
size: -
J: TRBJ1-1
D: -
length: 14
CDR3: CASSEAPPLTEAFF
DNA: TGTGCCAGCAGTGAAGCCCCCCCTCTCACTGAAGCTTTCTTT

V: TRBV19
size: -
J: TRBJ1-6
D: TRBD1
length: 16
CDR3: CASKGGTGQVSSPLHF
DNA: TGTGCCAGTAAGGGCGGAACGGGACAGGTGTCTTCACCCCTCCACTTT

V: TRBV20-1
size: few
J: TRBJ1-5
D: TRBD1
length: 15
CDR3: CSAQNSDRINQPQHF
DNA: TGCAGTGCCCAAAACTCGGACAGGATTAATCAGCCCCAGCATTTT

V: TRBV7-3
size: -
J: TRBJ2-2
D: TRBD1
length: 16
CDR3: CASSWRQGGNTGELFF
DNA: TGTGCCAGCAGCTGGCGACAGGGTGGGAACACCGGGGAGCTGTTTTTT

V: TRBV9
size: -
J: TRBJ2-1
D: -
length: 14
CDR3: CASSVAQGFNEQFF
DNA: TGTGCCAGCAGCGTAGCTCAAGGATTCAATGAGCAGTTCTTC

V: TRBV11-2
size: few
J: TRBJ1-1
D: -
length: 11
CDR3: CASSENTEAFF
DNA: TGTGCCAGCAGCGAGAACACTGAAGCTTTCTTT

V: TRBV6-1
size: -
J: TRBJ1-4
D: -
length: 13
CDR3: CASSEWQGEKLFF
DNA: TGTGCCAGCAGTGAGTGGCAGGGGGAAAAACTGTTTTTT

V: TRBV18
size: -
J: TRBJ1-2
D: -
length: 16
CDR3: CASSPEYATVNYGYTF
DNA: TGTGCCAGCTCACCTGAATATGCCACAGTGAACTATGGCTACACCTTC

V: TRBV2
size: -
J: TRBJ1-2
D: -
length: 16
CDR3: CASTRIQGDLNYGYTF
DNA: TGTGCCAGCACCAGGATCCAGGGAGACCTAAACTATGGCTACACCTTC

V: TRBV30
size: few
J: TRBJ1-2
D: -
length: 15
CDR3: CAWSIITGSLLGYTF
DNA: TGTGCCTGGAGTATTATAACGGGATCCCTACTTGGCTACACCTTC

V: TRBV9
size: -
J: TRBJ1-6
D: -
length: 15
CDR3: CASSAGVGYNSPLHF
DNA: TGTGCCAGCAGCGCGGGAGTGGGTTATAATTCACCCCTCCACTTT

V: TRBV6-5
size: few
J: TRBJ1-2
D: -
length: 17
CDR3: CASSSGRQSRAEYGYTF
DNA: TGTGCCAGCAGTTCAGGTCGCCAGTCCCGGGCGGAATATGGCTACACCTTC

V: TRBV29-1
size: -
J: TRBJ1-5
D: -
length: 14
CDR3: CSVDPGGSNQPQHF
DNA: TGCAGCGTTGACCCAGGAGGTAGCAATCAGCCCCAGCATTTT